The next 14 T cell receptor beta chains were all read from a single sample in a study of early T cells in non-severe SARS-CoV-2 infection. MiXCR was run by TCRdb on the 5' RACE reads, yielding one entry per CDR3 protein. The data contain some 85,000 distinct CDR3 sequences, around 15% of them singletons. The sequenced material came from whole blood. Receptor source: an adult who was a healthcare worker with PCR-confirmed SARS-CoV-2 infection or an uninfected control (not recorded which).

There are many counts of this clonotype. This chain connects TRBV12-3 or TRBV12-4 to TRBJ1-4; no reliable D call. The CDR3 is 22 residues long. Deletions cut 4 bases from V and 3 bases from J, with 33 bases between. The CDR3 spells CASSSRPGSWTVVSASNEKLFF. The CDR3 nucleotides are TGTGCCAGCAGTTCCCGGCCCGGATCGTGGACCGTTGTTAGTGCATCTAATGAAAAACTGTTTTTT.

In its sample, this clonotype was seen a few times. The rearrangement uses TRBV29-1 and TRBJ2-1, with a possible D match to TRBD2 (5 bases). Germline assignment: CDR1 SQVTM and CDR2 ANQGSEA. This CDR3 contains 14 residues. Trimming removed 4 bases from V and 4 bases from J, with 14 bases in between. CDR3 nucleotides: TGCAGCGTTGCGGACCTAGGCGGGTACAATGAGCAGTTCTTC. Translated: CSVADLGGYNEQFF.

This clonotype was seen only a few times. This chain uses TRBV7-8 with TRBJ1-2; D not certain. The CDR3 loop spans 13 amino acids. The germline V and J ends were trimmed by 5 bases and 8 bases, with 15 bases remaining between them. Germline V CDR1 and CDR2: SGHVS, FQNEAQ. The CDR3 reads CASSPTLGGGYTF. The CDR3 region has the DNA TGTGCCAGCAGCCCTACCCTGGGCGGCGGCTACACCTTC.

The CDR3 here is CASSLSVSGLGSGGYTF. In DNA, the CDR3 is TGCGCCAGCAGCTTGTCAGTCTCGGGGCTGGGTTCGGGCGGCTACACCTTC. This sequence joins TRBV5-1 and TRBJ1-2, with a tentative D call TRBD1 (5 bases). Germline values: CDR1 SGHRS, CDR2 YFSETQ. V was clipped by 1 base and J by 8 bases, with 24 bases between them. The CDR3 consists of 17 residues. Together with reference TRBV5-1 and TRBJ1-2, the CDR3 gives the full variable domain: KAGVTQTPRYLIKTRGQQVTLSCSPISGHRSVSWYQQTPGQGLQFLFEYFSETQRNKGNFPGRFSGRQFSNSRSEMNVSTLELGDSALYLCASSLSVSGLGSGGYTFGSGTRLTVV.

This clonotype was detected a few times. The V and J genes are TRBV5-1 and TRBJ1-6; maybe TRBD1 (6 bases). In germline, CDR1 is SGHRS, CDR2 YFSETQ. The ends were cut back, 1 base at V and 10 bases at J, with 12 bases in the middle. The CDR3 loop spans 14 amino acids. CDR3: CASSLSGAKSPLHF. The CDR3 bases are TGCGCCAGCAGCTTGTCAGGGGCGAAATCACCCCTCCACTTT.

At least ten counts were recorded for this clonotype. The chain employs TRBV11-2 and TRBJ2-1; maybe TRBD2 (5 bases). The CDR3 runs to 12 residues. V was shortened by 5 bases and J by 15 bases, with 17 bases between the two germline ends. Germline CDR1 SGHAT, CDR2 FQNNGV. CDR3 sequence reads: CASSQPVSSPFF. The DNA of the CDR3 is TGTGCCAGCAGCCAACCGGTGTCTAGCCCGTTCTTC.

A few counts support this clonotype. The chain's CDR3 is CASSQVSGGPSYNEQFF. As DNA, the CDR3 is TGTGCCAGCAGCCAGGTGAGCGGGGGCCCTTCCTACAATGAGCAGTTCTTC. The rearrangement joins TRBV3-1 to TRBJ2-1; 8 bases line up with TRBD2. V dropped 3 bases and J dropped 1; count of bases not matched to a gene: 8. Per the germline V gene, CDR1 is LGHDT and CDR2 is YNNKEL (reference sequence). This CDR3 is 17 amino acids long.

This clonotype occurred many times. The rearrangement links TRBV6-2 or TRBV6-3 to TRBJ2-6; tentatively, D is TRBD1 (5 bases). Germline V gives CDR1 MNHEY, CDR2 SVGEGT. V shed 7 bases and J shed 0 bases, with 13 bases lying between them. This CDR3 comprises 16 residues. CDR3 DNA: TGTGCCAGCACGGACACCTACCTCTCTGGGGCCAACGTCCTGACTTTC. It specifies CASTDTYLSGANVLTF.

This clonotype has more than one count but fewer than ten. This chain connects TRBV29-1 to TRBJ1-2, with no clear D. Trimming took off 7 bases at V and 0 bases at J, with 12 bases between the two ends. Germline loops: CDR1 SQVTM, CDR2 ANQGSEA. The CDR3 loop spans 13 amino acids. CDR3 bases: TGCAGCGACCGGACGTACACTAACTATGGCTACACCTTC. It yields the protein CSDRTYTNYGYTF.

This clonotype was recorded many times. V usage is TRBV9 and J usage is TRBJ2-1; 8 bases map to TRBD1. With 0 bases clipped from V and 6 bases from J, the junction kept 8 bases outside the gene matches. There are 16 residues in the CDR3. Germline CDR1 and CDR2: SGDLS and YYNGEE. This CDR3 is CASSVAVQGATNEQFF. The CDR3 DNA follows: TGTGCCAGCAGCGTAGCGGTCCAGGGGGCAACCAATGAGCAGTTCTTC.

This chain connects TRBV7-8 to TRBJ2-7; D gene uncertain. The CDR3 runs to 13 residues. Trimming shortened V by 5 bases and J by 6 bases, and 14 bases separated the two germline ends. CDR1 SGHVS and CDR2 FQNEAQ come from the germline V gene. The CDR3 protein is CASSLPVRGEQYF. The CDR3 DNA reads as TGTGCCAGCAGCCTCCCGGTCCGCGGCGAGCAGTACTTC.

This clonotype has at least ten counts. The V call is TRBV12-3 or TRBV12-4, the J call TRBJ2-5; D call uncertain. Between the trimmed V and J ends, which lost 7 bases and 5 bases, there was a span of 17 bases. The CDR3 covers 14 residues. The chain's CDR3 is CASTEGPIRETQYF. In DNA, the CDR3 is TGTGCCAGCACCGAAGGACCCATCCGGGAGACCCAGTACTTC.

The sample holds a few counts of this clonotype. Germline is not matched at one junction end, which may reflect a read error. This chain links TRBV10-3 with TRBJ2-7; D is unclear. Germline V lookup: CDR1 ENHRY, CDR2 SYGVKD. The CDR3 runs 11 residues. CDR3 sequence reads: CATSEDHEQYF. DNA of the CDR3: TGTGCCACCAGTGAGGACCACGAGCAGTACTTC.

The rearrangement uses TRBV3-1 and TRBJ1-2; the D is unclear. The CDR3 length is 13 residues. Trimming pared 6 bases from V and 13 bases from J, leaving 21 bases between. Germline CDR1 reads LGHDT; CDR2 reads YNNKEL (reference sequence). Written as DNA, the CDR3 is TGTGCCAGCAGTCCGGATCGTGCGGTTCGATCCACCTTC. It specifies CASSPDRAVRSTF.